These 3 T cell receptor beta chains originate from one sample sequenced in a study of T cells after yellow fever vaccination. TCRdb ran MiXCR on the 5' RACE reads and lists one entry per CDR3 protein. The top ten clones hold about 25% of a sample with some 27,000 distinct CDR3 sequences, just under 6.5% of them seen once. The sequencing here drew on PBMCs, either bulk or a sorted T-cell subset (CD4+, CD8+, memory, or dextramer-sorted; not recorded which), taken on the day of the yellow fever booster vaccination. All receptors derive from a man younger than 40 who received the YFV17D yellow fever vaccine.

This clonotype has a count of ten or more. J is TRBJ2-6 and V is TRBV6-5; D is uncertain. Germline CDR1 is MNHEY and CDR2 is SVGAGI. Trimming shortened V by 2 bases and J by 0 bases, and 5 bases separated the two germline ends. CDR3 length: 15 residues. CDR3: CASSYAVSGANVLTF. In DNA form, the CDR3 reads TGTGCCAGCAGTTACGCGGTCTCTGGGGCCAACGTCCTGACTTTC.

This chain joins TRBV6-5 and TRBJ2-7; 10 bases agree with TRBD1. Germline V gene sequence: CDR1 MNHEY, CDR2 SVGAGI. CDR3 length equals 15 residues. The junction had 5 bases not matched to a gene; V was cut back by 0 bases and J by 6 bases. DNA of the CDR3: TGTGCCAGCAGTTACTCCGGGACAGGGGTTTCCGAGCAGTACTTC. Translated: CASSYSGTGVSEQYF.

This clonotype showed up many times. V and J are TRBV20-1 and TRBJ1-3; TRBD1 matches 11 bases. The CDR3 spans 15 residues. V was clipped by 6 bases and J by 6 bases; unmatched bases: 10. CDR1 and CDR2 from the germline V gene are DFQATT and SNEGSKA (reference sequence). The CDR3 spells CSAPGQGAVTNTIYF. In DNA, the CDR3 is TGCAGTGCACCCGGACAGGGGGCCGTGACAAACACCATATATTTT.